This TCR beta chain came from a study of blood T cell repertoires in COVID-19 (dated by TCRdb to about 2020). Describing the broader study: Samples covering the acute and convalescent phases of COVID-19 were provided by collaborators in the United States, Italy and Spain. The prospective study material was composed of cDNA or gDNA derived from T cells, B-cell-depleted T cells, or PBMCs. The dataset comprised deeply sampled blood TCRbeta repertoires from subjects exposed to, actively infected with, or recovered from COVID-19. The repertoires were made available in a free public database intended to serve as a resource for research on the immune response to SARS-CoV-2. Samples came from the ongoing ImmuneRACE study (first 160 participants) plus 1,254 subjects from 6 global collaborators. The sample metadata nearly always contained a de-identified subject ID, COVID-19 status, age in years and sex. Where available, HLA class I and class II types were taken from metadata supplied by the sample provider and were not determined by assay-based typing. Findings and caveats that apply to the study as a whole: The quantity of clinical and demographic metadata differed by source and by participant and was supplied without curation.

About this clone itself: This clone's antigen is unknown. No qualities accompany the bases; no much larger clone lies one base away.

Collaborating institutions collected whole blood in K2EDTA tubes following their own protocols. Collaborator samples were shipped for TCRbeta analysis as frozen whole blood, isolated PBMCs, or DNA extracted from either sample type. The immunoSEQ Assay, a bias-controlled multiplex PCR, was used to amplify TCRbeta CDR3 regions from genomic DNA. The study's processing was this. The number of nucleated cells in each sample was estimated by amplification of reference gene primers within the assay. To quantify the absolute abundance of each unique TCRbeta CDR3 rearrangement, sequence reads were collapsed and filtered. For each sample, productive Simpson clonality was calculated as the square root of Simpson's diversity index over productive rearrangements. TCRdb carries this immuneACCESS record with in-frame sequences only. Its versions omit some clonotypes, under half of them owing to an unresolved V gene in the studies checked, with the rest unexplained. V, J and clone size reflect that table, while D and trimming were determined from the DNA. Counted in this sample were tens of thousands of clones; nearly 90% of them appeared once. Around 3.5% of the sample is in the top ten clones.

This TCR came from a man between 50 and 59 years old with active COVID-19. What was sequenced was peripheral blood.

The CDR3 sequence is CASRSDSPDEQYF. The DNA reads as follows: TGTGCCAGCAGATCAGACTCCCCGGACGAGCAGTACTTC. The chain uses TRBV6-5 and TRBJ2-7; no confident D gene assignment can be made. CDR1 and CDR2, per the germline V gene, are MNHEY and SVGAGI. From the cysteine through the phenylalanine, the CDR3 covers 13 amino acids. The retained sequence is limited to the CDR3, 39 bases, with the frame set at the first base. Cut back by 6 bases and 5 bases, the V and J ends lie 14 bases apart.